The rows below give T cell receptor beta chains drawn from one sample of a study of blood T cell repertoires in COVID-19. Some clones are missing from TCRdb's copy, which holds only in-frame ones; the method was immunoSEQ multiplex PCR. Found here are 320,000 or so clones, less than 85% of them singletons; the top ten hold 1.5% to 2%. Source material: PBMCs or T cells enriched from blood (not recorded which). The receptors come from a woman aged 25-40 years who had been exposed to COVID-19. CDR3s include the opening cysteine and the closing phenylalanine or tryptophan. The D gene is left open where the match is weak. Clone size is given for some rows only: seen once, a few or many times, or a class if the clone is expanded.

TRBV18	TRBJ2-1	NA	TRBD1	TGTGCCAGCTCACGTGCGACAGGGTTGGACAATGAGCAGTTCTTC	CASSRATGLDNEQFF
TRBV2	TRBJ1-4	few	NA	TGTGCCAGCACCCGAGGGTTAAATGAAAAACTGTTTTTT	CASTRGLNEKLFF
TRBV19	TRBJ2-3	once	TRBD2	TGTGCCAGTAGTATAAGTAGCGGGGGAACAGATACGCAGTATTTT	CASSISSGGTDTQYF
TRBV28	TRBJ2-7	NA	TRBD1	TGTGCCAGCAGGCCGGGACAGGGTGGGAACGAGCAGTACTTC	CASRPGQGGNEQYF
TRBV4-2	TRBJ2-5	NA	TRBD1	TGTGCCAGCAGCCCGGACAGGGGGGTTGGAGAGACCCAGTACTTC	CASSPDRGVGETQYF
TRBV6-5	TRBJ2-1	few	NA	TGTGCCAGCAGTCAACTAGTCAATGAGCAGTTCTTC	CASSQLVNEQFF
TRBV30	TRBJ2-2	few	NA	TGTGCCTGGAGGGGTGAGGGTTTCGGGGAGCTGTTTTTT	CAWRGEGFGELFF
TRBV9	TRBJ1-4	NA	TRBD1	TGTGCCAGCAGCCTACAGGGGCTGGATGAAAAACTGTTTTTT	CASSLQGLDEKLFF
TRBV15	TRBJ1-3	NA	NA	TGTGCCACCAGCAGGAGCGGGGAGCCGAGCTCTGGAAACACCATATATTTT	CATSRSGEPSSGNTIYF
TRBV20-1	TRBJ2-5	NA	NA	TGCAGTGCTAGTCTTGGGGGCTTCCAAGAGACCCAGTACTTC	CSASLGGFQETQYF
TRBV2	TRBJ1-6	NA	TRBD1	TGTGCCAGCAGCACCGGGACAGGGTATTCACCCCTCCACTTT	CASSTGTGYSPLHF
TRBV23-1	TRBJ1-1	NA	TRBD1	TGCGTCCCCCGACGGACAGGGAACACTGAAGCTTTCTTT	CVPRRTGNTEAFF
TRBV7-8	TRBJ1-2	NA	NA	TGTGCCAGCGGATATCAGGGGATCGCAGATGGCTACACCTTC	CASGYQGIADGYTF
TRBV27	TRBJ2-7	once	TRBD1	TGTGCCAGCAGTTCTAATCTTCCGGGACAGGGGCACTACGAGCAGTACTTC	CASSSNLPGQGHYEQYF
TRBV12-5	TRBJ2-7	NA	TRBD1	TGTGCTAGTGCCTACGACAGGGGCTACGAGCAGTACTTC	CASAYDRGYEQYF
TRBV5-1	TRBJ2-5	few	NA	TGCGCCAGCAGCTTGGCCCCCGGAGGGTTCGACCAAGAGACCCAGTACTTC	CASSLAPGGFDQETQYF
TRBV28	TRBJ1-2	NA	NA	TGTGCCAGCAGTGCGTACGTGCGGCACAGGGACTATGGCTACACCTTC	CASSAYVRHRDYGYTF
TRBV5-1	TRBJ2-3	NA	TRBD1	TGCGCCAGCAGCTTTAGACAGGGGAGCACAGATACGCAGTATTTT	CASSFRQGSTDTQYF
TRBV20-1	TRBJ1-2	NA	TRBD1	TGCAGTGCCAGTCCCGGGACAGGGAAGGCGGGCTATGGCTACACCTTC	CSASPGTGKAGYGYTF
TRBV28	TRBJ1-5	NA	TRBD1	TGTGCCAGCAGTTCGGGACAGGCGGGTCAGCCCCAGCATTTT	CASSSGQAGQPQHF
TRBV7-7	TRBJ2-3	NA	NA	TGTGCTAGCAGCTTGCCCCCCCCTAGCGAGAGCACAGATACGCAGTATTTT	CASSLPPPSESTDTQYF
TRBV28	TRBJ1-3	NA	NA	TGTGCCAGCGCAGGCGAAACTTTCAGGGCTGGTTCTGGAAACACCATATATTTT	CASAGETFRAGSGNTIYF
TRBV7-8	TRBJ1-2	few	NA	TGTGCCAGCAGCTTAGTTCTTACAGGGACCCATGGCTACACCTTC	CASSLVLTGTHGYTF
TRBV5-1	TRBJ2-5	NA	TRBD1	TGCGCCAGCAGCCGCACCTTAGATATGGGACAGGAGACCCAGTACTTC	CASSRTLDMGQETQYF
TRBV15	TRBJ1-5	NA	NA	TGTGCCACCAGCAGATATGGCAGATCTCCCGAGGGGCCCCAGCATTTT	CATSRYGRSPEGPQHF
TRBV15	TRBJ2-6	NA	NA	TGTGCCACCAGCAGAGGGTGGGAGCCCTACGCTGGGGCCAACGTCCTGACTTTC	CATSRGWEPYAGANVLTF
TRBV27	TRBJ2-1	few	TRBD2	TGTGCCAGCAGTTTGCCGGGAGGGGGGACCTACAATGAGCAGTTCTTC	CASSLPGGGTYNEQFF
TRBV11-2	TRBJ2-3	NA	NA	TGTGCCAGCAGCTTGGGGGCCGGAATCACAGATACGCAGTATTTT	CASSLGAGITDTQYF
TRBV14	TRBJ1-2	NA	TRBD1	TGTGCCAGCAGCCCACGTGGGACAGGGGAAGGTGGCTACACCTTC	CASSPRGTGEGGYTF
TRBV6-5	TRBJ1-2	NA	NA	TGTGCCAGCAGTTCATCGACAGGTTCGGGTGGCTACACCTTC	CASSSSTGSGGYTF
TRBV19	TRBJ1-3	NA	NA	TGTGCCAGTAGTATAGATCGAAACAGTTTCTCTGGAAACACCATATATTTT	CASSIDRNSFSGNTIYF
TRBV9	TRBJ1-1	NA	TRBD1	TGTGCCAGCAGCACCTGGGACAGCTTCGGGAACACTGAAGCTTTCTTT	CASSTWDSFGNTEAFF
TRBV2	TRBJ2-1	NA	TRBD2	TGTGCCAGCAGTGACGACGGGAGGTACAACAATGAGCAGTTCTTC	CASSDDGRYNNEQFF
TRBV5-1	TRBJ1-1	few	TRBD1	TGCGCCAGCAGCCCGGACAGGGGGCAAACTGAAGCTTTCTTT	CASSPDRGQTEAFF
TRBV28	TRBJ2-3	few	NA	TGTGCCAGCAGTTTAAGGGGGACAACCCAGTATTTT	CASSLRGTTQYF
TRBV10-3	TRBJ1-2	NA	NA	TGTGCCATCAGTGAGTCACAAGGGGCGGGAGGCTACACCTTC	CAISESQGAGGYTF
TRBV5-4	TRBJ1-2	NA	TRBD1	TGTGCCAGCAGGCGGACAGGGGGCCATGGCTACACCTTC	CASRRTGGHGYTF
TRBV7-3	TRBJ1-1	NA	TRBD1	TGTGCCAGCAGCCGACAGGGGAACACTGAAGCTTTCTTT	CASSRQGNTEAFF
TRBV5-1	TRBJ2-7	NA	NA	TGCGCCAGCAGCATTACCAGGGCAAAGGGCTCCTACGAGCAGTACTTC	CASSITRAKGSYEQYF
TRBV9	TRBJ1-2	NA	NA	TGTGCCAGCAGCGTCGGGGGGCTCTATGGCTACACCTTC	CASSVGGLYGYTF
TRBV5-1	TRBJ2-7	NA	TRBD1	TGCGCCAGCAGTCAGACAGGGGGCATCTACGAGCAGTACTTC	CASSQTGGIYEQYF
TRBV25-1	TRBJ2-7	NA	TRBD1	TGTGCCAGCAGTGACCCGACAGGGGTTACCTACGAGCAGTACTTC	CASSDPTGVTYEQYF
TRBV19	TRBJ1-1	NA	TRBD1	TGTGCCAGTAGTACACTCCCCGGGACAGGGGTAAGCACTGAAGCTTTCTTT	CASSTLPGTGVSTEAFF
TRBV30	TRBJ2-2	NA	NA	TGTGCCTGGAGTGCGGACAGAAACACCGGGGAGCTGTTTTTT	CAWSADRNTGELFF
TRBV3-1/TRBV3-2	TRBJ2-3	NA	TRBD1	TGTGCCAGCAGCCAACCCCGGGGACAGGATGCCGTCGGAACGCAGTATTTT	CASSQPRGQDAVGTQYF
TRBV16	TRBJ1-5	NA	NA	TGTGCCAGCAGCATATCACAGGGATTTAGCAATCAGCCCCAGCATTTT	CASSISQGFSNQPQHF
TRBV5-6	TRBJ1-2	NA	NA	TGTGCCAGCAGCTTGGCCGCAGTTAACTATGGCTACACCTTC	CASSLAAVNYGYTF
TRBV4-2	TRBJ2-4	NA	NA	TGTGCCAGCAGCCAAGATTTGAGGGGGAAGAACATTCAGTACTTC	CASSQDLRGKNIQYF
TRBV15	TRBJ2-4	NA	NA	TGTGCCACCAGCAGGGGGGGAAGGAGGAGCGTAGGCCAAAACATTCAGTACTTC	CATSRGGRRSVGQNIQYF
TRBV28	TRBJ2-1	NA	TRBD2	TGTGCCTCGGGACTAGCGGACTACAATGAGCAGTTCTTC	CASGLADYNEQFF
TRBV30	TRBJ1-6	NA	NA	TGTGCCTGGAGGACGAAGGAGTCCTATAATTCACCCCTCCACTTT	CAWRTKESYNSPLHF
TRBV4-1	TRBJ2-7	NA	NA	TGCGCCAGCAGCCGCGAAACTAGGAAGCTCTACGAGCAGTACTTC	CASSRETRKLYEQYF
TRBV9	TRBJ2-7	NA	TRBD2	TGTGCCAGCAGCGAGTGGGGACTAGCTACCGACGAGCAGTACTTC	CASSEWGLATDEQYF
TRBV28	TRBJ1-1	NA	TRBD1	TGTGCCAGCAGTGAGGACAGGGGCGAAGCTTTCTTT	CASSEDRGEAFF
TRBV29-1	TRBJ1-2	NA	NA	TGCAGCGGCTTGGGGGGGTATGGCTACACCTTC	CSGLGGYGYTF
TRBV7-2	TRBJ2-7	NA	TRBD1	TGTGCCAGCACCAGGCGACAGGGTATCGAGCAGTACTTC	CASTRRQGIEQYF
TRBV5-6	TRBJ1-5	NA	NA	TGTGCCAGCAGCTCCTACAATCAGCCCCAGCATTTT	CASSSYNQPQHF
TRBV18	TRBJ2-7	many	NA	TGTGCCAGCTCACCTAGACGGGAGTTCCCCTACGAGCAGTACTTC	CASSPRREFPYEQYF
TRBV19	TRBJ2-2	NA	TRBD2	TGTGCCAGTAGTATTGAAGCGGGAGGTCGAGAGTCGGAGCTGTTTTTT	CASSIEAGGRESELFF